The 5 T cell receptor beta chains below were found in one sample sequenced in a study of T cell responses to AZD1222 COVID-19 vaccine. Some clones are missing from TCRdb's copy, which holds only in-frame ones; the method was immunoSEQ multiplex PCR. The sample lists some 96,000 clones, around 85% occurring once. The material sequenced was peripheral blood, taken 28 days after the second AZD1222 dose. These receptors originate from an adult who received the AZD1222 COVID-19 vaccine.

This clone was recorded a few times. The chain joins TRBV7-3 to TRBJ2-1, with D perhaps TRBD2 (6 bases). The CDR3 runs 16 residues. The germline V and J ends were trimmed by 0 bases and 2 bases, with 11 bases remaining between them. CDR1 SGHTA and CDR2 FQGTGA come from the germline V gene. CDR3 bases: TGTGCCAGCAGCTTAACGTACGGGGGTCCCTACAATGAGCAGTTCTTC. Protein sequence: CASSLTYGGPYNEQFF.

This clone was seen just once. V gene TRBV5-4 combines with J gene TRBJ2-2; D ambiguous. The germline V and J ends were trimmed by 5 bases and 0 bases, with 8 bases remaining between them. Germline V gene data show CDR1 as SGHNT and CDR2 as YYREEE (reference sequence). The CDR3 totals 14 residues. Written as DNA, the CDR3 is TGTGCCAGCAGAGACACCTCGAACACCGGGGAGCTGTTTTTT. This sequence encodes CASRDTSNTGELFF. The variable domain in full, completed from reference TRBV5-4 and TRBJ2-2, reads ETGVTQSPTHLIKTRGQQVTLRCSSQSGHNTVSWYQQALGQGPQFIFQYYREEENGRGNFPPRFSGLQFPNYSSELNVNALELDDSALYLCASRDTSNTGELFFGEGSRLTVL.

This clone was observed a few times. The J gene is TRBJ2-7, the V gene TRBV5-1; no firm D call. The germline V gene has CDR1 SGHRS and CDR2 YFSETQ. Trimming removed 4 bases from V and 1 base from J, with 9 bases in between. The CDR3 loop spans 13 amino acids. This CDR3 is CASSIGNSYEQYF. CDR3 DNA sequence: TGCGCCAGCAGCATAGGGAATTCCTACGAGCAGTACTTC.

This clone was picked up a small number of times. The germline gene is not matched at one end of the junction; a read error may be the cause. The rearrangement joins TRBV5-1 to TRBJ2-1; D might be TRBD1 (6 bases). The CDR3 totals 13 residues. Germline values: CDR1 SGHRS, CDR2 YFSETQ. The CDR3 region is CASTLETGNEQFF. CDR3 sequence (DNA): TGCGCCAGCACCTTGGAGACAGGCAATGAGCAGTTCTTC.

V gene TRBV6-5 combines with J gene TRBJ2-3, with D perhaps TRBD2 (5 bases). CDR3 size: 15 residues. The germline V gene has CDR1 MNHEY and CDR2 SVGAGI. Deletions cut 7 bases from V and 1 base from J, with 15 bases between. Written as DNA, the CDR3 is TGTGCCAGCATTAAGGACTCCCGGGGCACAGATACGCAGTATTTT. Its translation is CASIKDSRGTDTQYF.